These 11 T cell receptor beta chains were sequenced from one sample in a study of molecular identifiers for immune sequencing clone quantification. TCRdb analysed the PCR reads with MiXCR anew, one entry per CDR3 protein. Counted here are about half a million distinct CDR3 sequences, 20% to 25% occurring once; the ten biggest clones make up 0.84%. Material: naive CD8+ T cells from blood, with Jurkat cell RNA spiked in. Subset of the sample: FACS-sorted CD8+CD4-CCR7+CD45RA+ naive T cells. All receptors derive from a human donor in good health. Some libraries in this study had Jurkat cell RNA spiked in.

As to this clonotype: Relative to the germline gene, one junction end is altered; a read error may explain this. This rearrangement joins TRBV7-9 to TRBJ2-1; D ambiguous. The germline V gene has CDR1 SEHNR and CDR2 FQNEAQ (reference sequence). This CDR3 has 13 residues. Here the CDR3 DNA reads TGTGCCAGCAGCCCCCAAAGTCGCAATGGGCAGTTCTTC. It yields the protein CASSPQSRNGQFF.

This clonotype came up a few times. The chain joins TRBV4-1 to TRBJ2-1, with TRBD2 identical over 9 bases. Trimming removed 0 bases from V and 6 bases from J; junction bases left unmatched: 12. The CDR3 is made up of 18 amino acids. Per the germline V gene, CDR1 is MGHRA and CDR2 is YSYEKL. The CDR3, as DNA: TGCGCCAGCAGCCAAGAAATCTTTAGCGGGGGATGGGGCAATGAGCAGTTCTTC. Residues: CASSQEIFSGGWGNEQFF.

This clonotype appeared many times. The chain couples TRBV12-3 or TRBV12-4 to TRBJ2-3; D is perhaps TRBD1 (6 bases). V lost 5 bases, J lost 4 bases, and 13 bases lay in between. The CDR3 runs to 14 residues. The CDR3: CASSPGVGADTQYF. CDR3 sequence (DNA): TGTGCCAGCAGTCCAGGGGTCGGGGCAGATACGCAGTATTTT.

This clonotype was detected many times. The CDR3 is CASSEFRTDTGELFF. The DNA of the CDR3 is TGTGCCAGCAGTGAATTTAGGACGGACACCGGGGAGCTGTTTTTT. This rearrangement joins TRBV2 to TRBJ2-2, with D unresolved. Deletions cut 2 bases from V and 3 bases from J, with 10 bases between. The CDR3 has 15 residues. The germline gives CDR1 SNHLY, CDR2 FYNNEI.

This clonotype was observed at least ten times. This chain uses TRBV2 with TRBJ1-3; D is undetermined. Germline values: CDR1 SNHLY, CDR2 FYNNEI. The ends were cut back, 3 bases at V and 0 bases at J, with 9 bases in the middle. CDR3 length equals 15 residues. This CDR3 reads CASSDYTFSGNTIYF. The CDR3 coding sequence is TGTGCCAGCAGTGATTACACCTTCTCTGGAAACACCATATATTTT.

There are many counts of this clonotype. The chain has TRBV7-2 and TRBJ2-7; the D is unclear. Germline lookup yields CDR1 SGHTA and CDR2 FQGNSA. This CDR3 is built from 14 residues. V lost 3 bases and J 7 bases, leaving 16 bases between the germline ends. CDR3 in DNA: TGTGCCAGCAGCTTCCTCAGAACAGTAGGGGAGCAGTACTTC. Its protein product is CASSFLRTVGEQYF.

This clonotype was counted ten times or more. This chain joins TRBV5-1 and TRBJ2-1; D call uncertain. The CDR3 consists of 14 residues. Germline V gene sequence: CDR1 SGHRS, CDR2 YFSETQ. The germline V and J ends were trimmed by 3 bases and 0 bases, with 7 bases remaining between them. CDR3 coding DNA: TGCGCCAGCAGCTCGCGGAGCTCCTACAATGAGCAGTTCTTC. Protein sequence: CASSSRSSYNEQFF.

This clonotype was found a few times. A much larger clone differs by one base, so this may be a read error. The chain uses TRBV29-1 and TRBJ1-1; the D gene is possibly TRBD1 (5 bases). The CDR3 is 14 residues long. The germline gives CDR1 SQVTM, CDR2 ANQGSEA. The CDR3 loop reads CSVEVVGQDTEALF. For the CDR3, the DNA is TGCAGCGTTGAAGTGGTAGGGCAGGACACTGAAGCTCTCTTT.

Concerning this clonotype itself: A much larger clone is a single base away; this may be a read error. V usage is TRBV6-2 or TRBV6-3 and J usage is TRBJ1-1; a possible D gene is TRBD1 (5 bases). There are 17 residues in the CDR3. Per germline, CDR1 MNHEY and CDR2 SVGEGT. CDR3 nucleotides: TGTGCCAGCAGCCACTGGGGCCTTCCCCCCGCGAGCACTGAAGCTTCCTTT. Its protein product is CASSHWGLPPASTEASF.

This clonotype was detected ten times or more. This chain uses TRBV7-8 with TRBJ2-3, with D perhaps matching TRBD2 (6 bases). This CDR3 is 15 amino acids long. From germline, CDR1 is SGHVS and CDR2 FQNEAQ. With 7 bases removed from V and 3 bases from J, the gap between germline ends came to 17 bases. CDR3 DNA sequence: TGTGCCAGCACCGAGCGGGCGGGAAAAACAGATACGCAGTATTTT. Its protein is CASTERAGKTDTQYF.

This clonotype appeared a few times. DNA of the CDR3: TGTGCCAGCAGTCCCATCTCGAACACCGGGGAGCTGTTTTTT. This encodes CASSPISNTGELFF. The chain uses TRBV27 and TRBJ2-2, with D uncertain. This CDR3 has 14 amino acids. Looked up from germline, CDR1 is MNHEY and CDR2 is SMNVEV (reference sequence). V was clipped by 5 bases and J by 0 bases, with 7 bases between them.